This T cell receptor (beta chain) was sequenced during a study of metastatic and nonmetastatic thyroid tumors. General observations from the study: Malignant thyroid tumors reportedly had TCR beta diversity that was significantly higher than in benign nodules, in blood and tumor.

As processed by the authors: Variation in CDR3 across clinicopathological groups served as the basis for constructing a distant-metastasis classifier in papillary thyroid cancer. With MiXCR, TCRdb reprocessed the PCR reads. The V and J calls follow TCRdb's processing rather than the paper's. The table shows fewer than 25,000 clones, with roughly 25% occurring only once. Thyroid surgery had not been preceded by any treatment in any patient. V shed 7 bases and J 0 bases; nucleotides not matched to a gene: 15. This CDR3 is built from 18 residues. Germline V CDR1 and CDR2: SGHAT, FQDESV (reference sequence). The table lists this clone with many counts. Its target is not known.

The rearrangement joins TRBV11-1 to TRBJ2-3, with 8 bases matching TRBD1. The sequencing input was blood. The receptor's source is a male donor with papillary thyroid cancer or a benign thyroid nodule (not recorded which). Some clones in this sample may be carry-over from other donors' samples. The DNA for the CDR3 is TGTGCCAGCAACTCCCGTCGAGTCCAGGGGGCTAGCACAGATACGCAGTATTTT. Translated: CASNSRRVQGASTDTQYF.